This T cell receptor (beta chain) was obtained from a study of blood T cell repertoires in COVID-19. As for the study in general: T cells, B-cell-depleted T cells, or PBMCs supplied cDNA or gDNA.

The V segment lost 0 bases and the J segment 7 bases; nucleotides outside the gene matches: 16. In germline, CDR1 is LGHNA, CDR2 YSLEER. The CDR3 spans 19 residues. Methods used by the authors: Amplification from reference gene primers served as the basis for estimated nucleated cell counts. Sequencing used immunoSEQ multiplex PCR; TCRdb keeps in-frame clones, though not all of them. D and trimming were read from the DNA, whereas the V and J calls and clone size are those reported in that table. The sample comprises 150,000 to 200,000 clones, around 89% of which are singletons, and under 2% rests with the top ten.

The sequence was collected from a man younger than 35 who had recovered from COVID-19. Sequenced sample: peripheral blood. The V call is TRBV4-3, the J call TRBJ2-1, with 9 bases identical to TRBD2. CDR3 region: CASSQEASGMKKSRNEQFF. CDR3 sequence (DNA): TGCGCCAGCAGCCAAGAGGCTAGCGGGATGAAAAAATCCAGAAATGAGCAGTTCTTC.